The present T cell receptor (beta chain) was sequenced within a study of OX40 agonist ivuxolimab in advanced cancers. Study overall: Partial responses were observed in three patients, of whom one had hepatocellular carcinoma and two had cutaneous melanoma.

Profiling relied on immunoSEQ multiplex PCR, and the TCRdb table lists in-frame clones only, not all of them. The sample lists roughly 100,000 clones; about 80% were seen once. Study-level points and caveats: Specificity for antigen went undetermined in the expanded peripheral T cells.

V shed 5 bases, J shed 6 bases, and the junction held 10 bases outside the gene matches. The CDR3 totals 14 residues. Germline V CDR1 and CDR2: SGHAT, FQNNGV. This clone came up a few times. Its antigen is unidentified. The TCR was taken from an adult with an advanced solid tumor such as melanoma, head and neck, liver or kidney cancer. This specimen was CD4+ or CD8+ T cells sorted from blood, taken in a trial of the OX40 agonist ivuxolimab. This rearrangement joins TRBV11-2 to TRBJ2-7; TRBD1 matches at 7 bases. This CDR3 is CASSTLDRVGEQYF. CDR3 bases: TGTGCCAGCAGCACTCTAGACAGGGTGGGCGAGCAGTACTTC.